This T cell receptor beta chain was sequenced in a study of CD8+ T cells in alopecia areata. Study results and limitations: Relative to mice, TCR sharing across patients was less clear, a difference possibly HLA-related. Lesional scalp displayed greater clonality than normal scalp, most notably in alopecia totalis/universalis.

The J segment lost 0 bases and the V segment lost 3 bases, leaving 7 bases of the junction unmatched. CDR3 length: 17 amino acids. Germline CDR1 SGHVS, CDR2 FNYEAQ. In regard to this clone: Its antigen is not identified.

Extracted from the samples, RNA was reverse transcribed into cDNA to serve as the sequencing template. Using immunoSEQ multiplex PCR, the repertoire was profiled, and TCRdb retains in-frame clones only, with some absent. The data show fewer than 150,000 clones, approximately 58% seen once. The receptor was derived from a human donor in good health. The material sequenced was CD4+ T cells sorted from blood. The rearrangement uses TRBV7-6 and TRBJ2-2; 7 bases match TRBD2. CDR3 residues: CASSLKSAGANTGELFF. CDR3 sequence (DNA): TGTGCCAGCAGCTTGAAGTCGGCGGGAGCGAACACCGGGGAGCTGTTTTTT.